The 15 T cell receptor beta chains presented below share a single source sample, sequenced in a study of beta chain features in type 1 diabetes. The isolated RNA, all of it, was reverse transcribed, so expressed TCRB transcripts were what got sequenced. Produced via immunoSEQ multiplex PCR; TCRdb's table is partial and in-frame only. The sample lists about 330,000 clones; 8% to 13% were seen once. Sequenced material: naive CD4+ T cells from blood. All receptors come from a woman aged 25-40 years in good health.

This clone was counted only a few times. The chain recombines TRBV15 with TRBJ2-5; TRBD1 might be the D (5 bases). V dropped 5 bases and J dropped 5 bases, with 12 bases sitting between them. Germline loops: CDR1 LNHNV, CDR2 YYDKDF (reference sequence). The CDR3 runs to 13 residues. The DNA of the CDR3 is TGTGCCACCAGCTTCGCCTGGGGCGAGACCCAGTACTTC. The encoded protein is CATSFAWGETQYF.

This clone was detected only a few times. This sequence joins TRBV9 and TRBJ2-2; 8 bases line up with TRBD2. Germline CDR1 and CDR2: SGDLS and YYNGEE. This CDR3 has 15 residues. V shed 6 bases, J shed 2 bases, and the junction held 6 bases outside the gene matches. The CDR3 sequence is CASNVAGGNTGELFF. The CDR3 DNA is TGTGCCAGCAACGTGGCGGGAGGCAACACCGGGGAGCTGTTTTTT.

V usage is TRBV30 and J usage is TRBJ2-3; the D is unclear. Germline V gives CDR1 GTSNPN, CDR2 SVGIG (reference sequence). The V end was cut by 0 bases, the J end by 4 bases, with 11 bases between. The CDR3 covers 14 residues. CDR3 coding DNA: TGTGCCTGGAGTGTCCTAGAATCTCCAGATACGCAGTATTTT. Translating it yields CAWSVLESPDTQYF.

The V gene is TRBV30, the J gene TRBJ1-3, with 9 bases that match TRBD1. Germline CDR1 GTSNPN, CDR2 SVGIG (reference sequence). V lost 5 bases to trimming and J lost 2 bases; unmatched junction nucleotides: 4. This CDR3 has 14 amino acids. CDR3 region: CAWQTGGTGNTIYF. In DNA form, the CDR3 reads TGTGCCTGGCAAACAGGGGGCACTGGAAACACCATATATTTT.

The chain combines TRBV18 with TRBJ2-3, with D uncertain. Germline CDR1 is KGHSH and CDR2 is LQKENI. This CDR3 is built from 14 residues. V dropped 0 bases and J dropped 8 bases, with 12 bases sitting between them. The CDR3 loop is CASSPPGSSVTQYF. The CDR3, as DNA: TGTGCCAGCTCACCACCGGGTAGCTCAGTTACGCAGTATTTT.

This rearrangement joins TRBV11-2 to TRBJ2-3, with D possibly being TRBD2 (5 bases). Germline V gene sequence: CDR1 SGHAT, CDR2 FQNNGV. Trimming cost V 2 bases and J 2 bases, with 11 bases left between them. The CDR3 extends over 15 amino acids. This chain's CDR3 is CASSLSSGNTDTQYF. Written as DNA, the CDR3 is TGTGCCAGCAGCTTATCGAGCGGCAACACAGATACGCAGTATTTT.

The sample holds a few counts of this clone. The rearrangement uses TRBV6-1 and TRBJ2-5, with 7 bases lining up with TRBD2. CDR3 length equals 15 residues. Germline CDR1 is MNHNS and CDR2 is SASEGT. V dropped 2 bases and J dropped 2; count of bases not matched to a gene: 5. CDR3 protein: CASSEQLADQETQYF. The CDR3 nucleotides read TGTGCCAGCAGTGAACAGCTAGCGGATCAAGAGACCCAGTACTTC.

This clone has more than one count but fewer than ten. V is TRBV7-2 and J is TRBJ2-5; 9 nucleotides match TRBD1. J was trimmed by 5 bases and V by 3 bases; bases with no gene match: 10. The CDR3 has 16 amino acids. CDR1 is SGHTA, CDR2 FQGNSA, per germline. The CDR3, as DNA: TGTGCCAGCAGCTTTTTGGGGACAGGGATTCCGGAGACCCAGTACTTC. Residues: CASSFLGTGIPETQYF.

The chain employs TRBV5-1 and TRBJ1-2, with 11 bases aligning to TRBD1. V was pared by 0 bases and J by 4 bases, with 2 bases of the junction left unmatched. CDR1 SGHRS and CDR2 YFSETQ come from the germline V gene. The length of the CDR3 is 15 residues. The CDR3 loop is CASSLVGQGAYGYTF. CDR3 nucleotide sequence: TGCGCCAGCAGCTTGGTAGGACAGGGGGCCTATGGCTACACCTTC.

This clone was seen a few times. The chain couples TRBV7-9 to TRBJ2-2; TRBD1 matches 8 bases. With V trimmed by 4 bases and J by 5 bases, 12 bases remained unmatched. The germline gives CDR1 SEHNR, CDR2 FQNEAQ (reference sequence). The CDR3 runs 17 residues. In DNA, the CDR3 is TGTGCCAGCAGCTCACCGGGACAGGTCGATTGGACCGGGGAGCTGTTTTTT. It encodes CASSSPGQVDWTGELFF. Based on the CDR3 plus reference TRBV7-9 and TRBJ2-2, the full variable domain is DTGVSQNPRHKITKRGQNVTFRCDPISEHNRLYWYRQTLGQGPEFLTYFQNEAQLEKSRLLSDRFSAERPKGSFSTLEIQRTEQGDSAMYLCASSSPGQVDWTGELFFGEGSRLTVL.

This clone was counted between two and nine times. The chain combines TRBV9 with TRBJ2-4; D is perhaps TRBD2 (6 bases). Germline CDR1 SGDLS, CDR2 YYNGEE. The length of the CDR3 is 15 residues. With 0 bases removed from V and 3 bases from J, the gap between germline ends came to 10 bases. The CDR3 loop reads CASSVGGTHKNIQYF. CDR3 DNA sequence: TGTGCCAGCAGCGTAGGCGGGACCCACAAAAACATTCAGTACTTC.

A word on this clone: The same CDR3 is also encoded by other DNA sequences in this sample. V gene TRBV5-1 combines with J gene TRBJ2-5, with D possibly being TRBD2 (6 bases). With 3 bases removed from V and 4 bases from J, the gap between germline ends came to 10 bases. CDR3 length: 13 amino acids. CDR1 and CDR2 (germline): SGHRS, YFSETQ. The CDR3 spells CASSSGVGETQYF. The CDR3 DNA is TGCGCCAGCAGCTCGGGAGTGGGAGAGACCCAGTACTTC. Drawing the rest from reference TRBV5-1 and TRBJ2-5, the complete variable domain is KAGVTQTPRYLIKTRGQQVTLSCSPISGHRSVSWYQQTPGQGLQFLFEYFSETQRNKGNFPGRFSGRQFSNSRSEMNVSTLELGDSALYLCASSSGVGETQYFGPGTRLLVL.

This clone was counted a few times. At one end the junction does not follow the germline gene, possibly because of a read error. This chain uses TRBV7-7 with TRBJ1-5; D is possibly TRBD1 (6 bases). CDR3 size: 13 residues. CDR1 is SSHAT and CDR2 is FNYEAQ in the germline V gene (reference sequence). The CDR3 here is CASSPGQNQPQHF. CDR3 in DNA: TGTGCTAGCAGCCCCGGACAGAATCAGCCCCAGCATTTT.

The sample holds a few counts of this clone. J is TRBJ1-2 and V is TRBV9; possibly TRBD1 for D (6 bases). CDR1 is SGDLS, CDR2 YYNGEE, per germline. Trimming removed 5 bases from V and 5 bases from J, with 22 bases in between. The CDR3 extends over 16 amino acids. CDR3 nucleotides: TGTGCCAGCAGTTCAATCTCAAGGGGGGGTAGTTATGGCTACACCTTC. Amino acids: CASSSISRGGSYGYTF.

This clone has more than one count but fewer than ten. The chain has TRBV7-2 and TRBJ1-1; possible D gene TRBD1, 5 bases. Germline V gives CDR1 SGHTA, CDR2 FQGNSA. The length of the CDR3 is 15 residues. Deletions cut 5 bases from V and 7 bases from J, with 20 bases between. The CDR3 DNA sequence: TGTGCCAGCAGCGAGATTATCGGGGGAGCCTATGAAGCTTTCTTT. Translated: CASSEIIGGAYEAFF.